The clone carrying this T cell receptor (beta chain) was found once. Looked up from germline, CDR1 is SEHNR and CDR2 is FQNEAQ (reference sequence). This CDR3 is built from 15 residues. Trimming removed 5 bases at V and 6 bases at J, with 16 bases between. This sample is part of a study of blood T cell repertoires in COVID-19. Profiled with immunoSEQ multiplex PCR; TCRdb holds only in-frame clones, not every one. The profile covers 150,000 to 200,000 clones, with around four fifths appearing a single time and around 8.9% taken by the ten largest. Sample: peripheral blood. The TCR sequence derives from an elderly woman with COVID-19, enrolled during active disease. The chain has TRBV7-9 and TRBJ1-4; no definite D call. CDR3 region: CASSPRGPQDEKLFF. DNA for the CDR3: TGTGCCAGCAGCCCTCGCGGGCCTCAGGATGAAAAACTGTTTTTT. Filled out from reference TRBV7-9 and TRBJ1-4, the complete variable domain reads DTGVSQNPRHKITKRGQNVTFRCDPISEHNRLYWYRQTLGQGPEFLTYFQNEAQLEKSRLLSDRFSAERPKGSFSTLEIQRTEQGDSAMYLCASSPRGPQDEKLFFGSGTQLSVL.